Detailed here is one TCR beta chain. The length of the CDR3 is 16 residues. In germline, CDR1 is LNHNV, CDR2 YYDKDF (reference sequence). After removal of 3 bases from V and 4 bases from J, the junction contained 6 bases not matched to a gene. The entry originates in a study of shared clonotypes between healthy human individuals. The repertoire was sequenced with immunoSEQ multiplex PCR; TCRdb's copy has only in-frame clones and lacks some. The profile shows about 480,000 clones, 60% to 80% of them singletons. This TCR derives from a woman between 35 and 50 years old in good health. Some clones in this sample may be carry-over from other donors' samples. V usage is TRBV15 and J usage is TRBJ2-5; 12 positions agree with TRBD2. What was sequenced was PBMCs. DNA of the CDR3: TGTGCCACCAGCAGGCCTAGCGGGAGGGCCGGAGAGACCCAGTACTTC. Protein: CATSRPSGRAGETQYF.